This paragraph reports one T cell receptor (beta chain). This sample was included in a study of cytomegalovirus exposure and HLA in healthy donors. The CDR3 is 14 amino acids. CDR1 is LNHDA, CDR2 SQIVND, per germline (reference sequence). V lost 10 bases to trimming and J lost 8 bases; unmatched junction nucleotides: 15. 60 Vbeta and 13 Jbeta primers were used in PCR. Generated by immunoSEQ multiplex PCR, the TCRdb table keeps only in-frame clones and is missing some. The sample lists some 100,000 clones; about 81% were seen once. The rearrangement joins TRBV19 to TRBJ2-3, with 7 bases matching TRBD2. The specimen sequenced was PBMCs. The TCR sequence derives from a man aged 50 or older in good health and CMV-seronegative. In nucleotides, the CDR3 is TGTGCCACCAAGGTGGGGGAGGGCCTAGTTACGCAGTATTTT. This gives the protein CATKVGEGLVTQYF.